This is a list of T cell receptor beta chains from one sample in a study of early T cells in non-severe SARS-CoV-2 infection. TCRdb used MiXCR to reprocess the 5' RACE reads, holding one entry per CDR3 protein. The sample shows 27,000 or so distinct CDR3 sequences, approximately 6.3% of them seen only once. Sequencing was performed on whole blood. These receptors were collected from an adult who was a healthcare worker with PCR-confirmed SARS-CoV-2 infection or an uninfected control (not recorded which). The CDR3 runs from the conserved cysteine through the conserved F or W. The D gene is left open where the match is weak. Part of the rows lack a size; the others show once, few, many or a class for expanded clones.

V gene,clone size,D gene,J gene,CDR3 DNA,CDR3 protein
TRBV24-1,-,TRBD1,TRBJ2-5,TGTGCCACCAGTGATTCCGGACAGGGTGGGACCCAGTACTTC,CATSDSGQGGTQYF
TRBV29-1,few,TRBD1,TRBJ1-2,TGCAGCGTTGACCCAGGGGGTAACTATGGCTACACCTTC,CSVDPGGNYGYTF
TRBV5-4,many,TRBD2,TRBJ2-1,TGTGCCAGCAGCTTGCGGTTAGCGGGAGGGGATGAGCAGTTCTTC,CASSLRLAGGDEQFF
TRBV7-9,-,-,TRBJ2-7,TGTGCCAGCAGCTTAACAGGGAGCGAGCAGTACTTC,CASSLTGSEQYF
TRBV5-5,-,-,TRBJ1-1,TGTGCCAGCAGCTTGTCGGCTTCGTTTAACACTGAAGCTTTCTTT,CASSLSASFNTEAFF
TRBV11-2,many,-,TRBJ2-7,TGTGCCAGCAGCTTGGCGGCAGCTACCCTTGACGAGCAGTACTTC,CASSLAAATLDEQYF
TRBV5-1,many,-,TRBJ1-2,TGCGCCAGCAGCTTTGGGGCCCTGGAGGGCTACACCTTC,CASSFGALEGYTF
TRBV24-1,few,-,TRBJ2-3,TGTGCCACCAGGGGGATCGGGAGCGGAGATACGCAGTATTTT,CATRGIGSGDTQYF
TRBV5-5,many,-,TRBJ2-1,TGTGCCAGCAGCCACTGGGCGGGACAGCAGTTCTTC,CASSHWAGQQFF
TRBV7-9,-,-,TRBJ1-1,TGTGCCAGCAGCAAGGGCCAACTCACAAAGACTGAAGCTTTCTTT,CASSKGQLTKTEAFF
TRBV29-1,many,-,TRBJ1-1,TGCAGCGTGCGAGACCAGAACATGAACACTGAAGCTTTCTTT,CSVRDQNMNTEAFF
TRBV7-8,many,TRBD2,TRBJ2-1,TGTGCCAGCAGCTTAGAGCGGGGGAAAACGTACAATGAGCAGTTCTTC,CASSLERGKTYNEQFF
TRBV12-3/TRBV12-4,once,-,TRBJ2-3,TGTGCCAGCAGTTCGGGCCATACGCAGTATTTT,CASSSGHTQYF
TRBV24-1,many,TRBD2,TRBJ2-4,TGTGCCACCAGTGATAATACTAGCGGGAGAGGTGCCAAAAACATTCAGTACTTC,CATSDNTSGRGAKNIQYF
TRBV11-2,-,TRBD2,TRBJ2-7,TGTGCCAGCAGCCCAGGAGCGGCGGGAGTCAAGTACTTC,CASSPGAAGVKYF
TRBV4-2,many,-,TRBJ1-6,TGTGCCAGCAGCCAACTGGGATCGGGTTCACCCCTCCACTTT,CASSQLGSGSPLHF
TRBV13,many,TRBD1,TRBJ2-7,TGTGCCAGCAGCTTAAGACAGGGGGCCCACGAGCAGTACTTC,CASSLRQGAHEQYF
TRBV6-1,many,TRBD2,TRBJ2-2,TGTGCCAGCAGATTGATAGCGGGGCCCACCGGGGAGCTGTTTTTT,CASRLIAGPTGELFF
TRBV15,few,-,TRBJ1-6,TGTGCCACCAGCAGGGAACCTGAGGGAAGTTCACCCCTCCACTTT,CATSREPEGSSPLHF
TRBV2,many,TRBD1,TRBJ1-5,TGTGCCAGCAACAGGGGGCGAAGCAATCAGCCCCAGCATTTT,CASNRGRSNQPQHF
TRBV2,many,-,TRBJ1-1,TGTGCCAGCAGTGAAGGACTGTCGAACACTGAAGCTTTCTTT,CASSEGLSNTEAFF
TRBV18,many,-,TRBJ2-2,TGTGCCAGCTCTCCAGGGACCGCCGGGGAGCTGTTTTTT,CASSPGTAGELFF
TRBV20-1,few,TRBD2,TRBJ2-3,TGCAGTGCTAAACTAGCGGGGGGTTCACCTCCGTATTTT,CSAKLAGGSPPYF
TRBV15,many,TRBD1,TRBJ1-5,TGTGCCACCAGGGGACAGGGTAGTCAGCCCCAGCATTTT,CATRGQGSQPQHF
TRBV27,-,TRBD2,TRBJ2-3,TGTGCCAGCAGGGACGATAGCGGGGGGAGCACAGATACGCAGTATTTT,CASRDDSGGSTDTQYF
TRBV20-1,many,TRBD2,TRBJ2-1,TGCAGTGCTTACAGGCTAGCGGAATACAATGAGCAGTTCTTC,CSAYRLAEYNEQFF
TRBV4-1,-,TRBD2,TRBJ2-2,TGCGCCAGCAGCCAAAGCGGGAGTGGGACCGGGGAGCTGTTTTTT,CASSQSGSGTGELFF
TRBV28,-,TRBD2,TRBJ2-3,TGTGCCAGCAGTTCTGGGACTAGAAGGATGGGGAATACGCAGTATTTT,CASSSGTRRMGNTQYF
TRBV29-1,many,-,TRBJ2-3,TGCAGCGCCCTGAGCGGCCAGAGCACAGATACGCAGTATTTT,CSALSGQSTDTQYF
TRBV12-3/TRBV12-4,many,-,TRBJ2-3,TGTGCCAGCAGCAGGCCGCATGATACGCAGTATTTT,CASSRPHDTQYF
TRBV7-2,-,-,TRBJ2-3,TGTGCCAGCAGCTTAGCCGCGCACCCGAGCACAGATACGCAGTATTTT,CASSLAAHPSTDTQYF
TRBV7-2,-,TRBD2,TRBJ2-1,TGTGCCAGCAGCCCCTCGGGACTAGCGGACTCCTACAATGAGCAGTTCTTC,CASSPSGLADSYNEQFF
TRBV7-9,medium-sized,TRBD1,TRBJ2-3,TGTGCCAGCAGCTCCGGACAGGACGAGCTAGTCCTGAGCACAGATACGCAGTATTTT,CASSSGQDELVLSTDTQYF
TRBV20-1,many,-,TRBJ2-2,TGCAGTGCTAGAGATCAGGGAACGAACACCGGGGAGCTGTTTTTT,CSARDQGTNTGELFF
TRBV7-6,-,-,TRBJ2-7,TGTGCCAGCAGCCCTGGACCGGGGAGCTCCTACGAGCAGTACTTC,CASSPGPGSSYEQYF
TRBV5-4,many,TRBD1,TRBJ2-5,TGTGCCAGCAGCTCGGGACAGCACCAAAAAGAGACCCAGTACTTC,CASSSGQHQKETQYF
TRBV10-3,few,TRBD1,TRBJ2-1,TGTGCCATCAGTGGGACAGGGGGCGAGAACGGGAGGTCCTACAATGAGCAGTTCTTC,CAISGTGGENGRSYNEQFF
TRBV19,many,-,TRBJ2-7,TGTGCCTCTTCCGGGACTGGGGTGAGGGAGCAGTACTTC,CASSGTGVREQYF
TRBV6-2/TRBV6-3,many,-,TRBJ2-1,TGTGCCAGCAAGGGGGGGGACTATGAGCAGTTCTTC,CASKGGDYEQFF
TRBV4-3,-,-,TRBJ1-4,TGCGCCAGCAGCCAAGATGTCAGGGATAATGAAAAACTGTTTTTT,CASSQDVRDNEKLFF
TRBV20-1,few,-,TRBJ1-5,TGCAGTGCTAGCCCGCCCGCAGGGGCGCATAATCAGCCCCAGCATTTT,CSASPPAGAHNQPQHF
TRBV7-2,many,TRBD1,TRBJ1-2,TGTGCCAGCAGCTCCACAGGGGGCAGCTATGGCTACACCTTC,CASSSTGGSYGYTF
TRBV29-1,-,-,TRBJ2-7,TGCAGCGTTATATCGGCAGGAGAGCAGTACTTC,CSVISAGEQYF
TRBV5-1,many,TRBD2,TRBJ2-1,TGCGCCAGCAGCTTAGTGACTAGCGGAGGCTACAATGAGCAGTTCTTC,CASSLVTSGGYNEQFF
TRBV7-8,few,-,TRBJ2-4,TGTGCCAGCAGCTTTTGGGGGAGAGGCGCCAAAAACATTCAGTACTTC,CASSFWGRGAKNIQYF